These 26 T cell receptor beta chains came from one sample sequenced in a study of blood T cell repertoires in COVID-19. Profiling relied on immunoSEQ multiplex PCR, and the TCRdb table lists in-frame clones only, not all of them. The table lists 140,000 to 150,000 clones, around nine tenths of them singletons, with approximately 1.3% in the top ten. Specimen: PBMCs or T cells enriched from blood (not recorded which). The receptors were sampled from a woman in her 30s with acute COVID-19.

V usage is TRBV7-2 and J usage is TRBJ2-5; a weak D match, TRBD1 (5 bases). The germline CDR1 and CDR2 sequences are SGHTA and FQGNSA. This CDR3 has 15 residues. V was cut by 0 bases and J by 4 bases, with 12 bases left in between. The CDR3 sequence is CASSLAAQGTETQYF. The CDR3 DNA reads as TGTGCCAGCAGCTTAGCGGCCCAGGGCACAGAGACCCAGTACTTC.

V usage is TRBV4-1 and J usage is TRBJ1-3, with 7 bases matching TRBD1. J lost 0 bases, V lost 1 base, and 9 bases had no gene match. The CDR3 has 18 residues. The germline V gene encodes CDR1 MGHRA and CDR2 YSYEKL. The DNA for the CDR3 is TGCGCCAGCAGCCAAGTGATCGCCGGGACAGTCTCTGGAAACACCATATATTTT. This translates into CASSQVIAGTVSGNTIYF.

The chain uses TRBV6-5 and TRBJ1-1; TRBD1 might be the D (5 bases). Germline CDR1 reads MNHEY; CDR2 reads SVGAGI. This CDR3 region has 15 residues. V lost 6 bases to trimming and J lost 1 base, with 15 bases between them. The CDR3 nucleotides read TGTGCCAGCAGGTCAGGGTGGTTAGGGAACACTGAAGCTTTCTTT. Residues: CASRSGWLGNTEAFF.

This chain links TRBV5-4 with TRBJ1-1; D is undetermined. CDR1 is SGHNT, CDR2 YYREEE, per germline (reference sequence). This CDR3 comprises 14 residues. Deletions cut 0 bases from V and 2 bases from J, with 8 bases between. CDR3 residues: CASSLEEHNTEAFF. Written as DNA, the CDR3 is TGTGCCAGCAGCTTGGAAGAGCATAACACTGAAGCTTTCTTT.

The chain carries TRBV18 and TRBJ2-2; D may be TRBD2 (5 bases). Between the trimmed V and J ends, which lost 1 base and 9 bases, there was a span of 9 bases. The CDR3 has 13 residues. Germline CDR1 and CDR2: KGHSH and LQKENI. CDR3 residues: CASSPRESRELFF. CDR3 nucleotide sequence: TGTGCCAGCTCACCACGGGAGTCCAGGGAGCTGTTTTTT.

The J gene is TRBJ2-2, the V gene TRBV28; the match to TRBD1 covers 8 bases. Germline V gene lookup returns CDR1 MDHEN and CDR2 SYDVKM. V gave up 5 bases and J gave up 6 bases; unmatched junction bases: 5. This CDR3 comprises 14 residues. In nucleotides, the CDR3 is TGTGCCAGCAGTCTCCGACAGGGGTCCGGGGAGCTGTTTTTT. It specifies CASSLRQGSGELFF. The variable domain in full, with the rest retrieved from reference TRBV28 and TRBJ2-2, is DVKVTQSSRYLVKRTGEKVFLECVQDMDHENMFWYRQDPGLGLRLIYFSYDVKMKEKGDIPEGYSVSREKKERFSLILESASTNQTSMYLCASSLRQGSGELFFGEGSRLTVL.

The chain combines TRBV7-2 with TRBJ1-6; TRBD1 agrees at 10 bases. V shed 6 bases, J shed 10 bases, and the junction held 6 bases outside the gene matches. The CDR3 totals 14 residues. Germline V gene sequence: CDR1 SGHTA, CDR2 FQGNSA. This chain's CDR3 is CASRGQGIGSPLHF. The DNA for the CDR3 is TGTGCCAGCAGGGGACAGGGGATCGGGTCACCCCTCCACTTT. The full variable domain, its missing parts supplied by reference TRBV7-2 and TRBJ1-6, is GAGVSQSPSNKVTEKGKDVELRCDPISGHTALYWYRQSLGQGLEFLIYFQGNSAPDKSGLPSDRFSAERTGGSVSTLTIQRTQQEDSAVYLCASRGQGIGSPLHFGNGTRLTVT.

The rearrangement links TRBV7-3 to TRBJ2-3; TRBD1 is a possible D gene (6 bases). Germline V gene lookup returns CDR1 SGHTA and CDR2 FQGTGA. Trimming stripped 3 bases from V and 4 bases from J, with 14 bases between. The CDR3 totals 15 residues. CDR3 protein: CASSLDKNRADTQYF. The CDR3 nucleotides read TGTGCCAGCAGCTTGGACAAGAACAGGGCAGATACGCAGTATTTT.

CDR3 sequence: CASSWTDLTGNEQFF. CDR3 sequence (DNA): TGTGCCAGCAGCTGGACAGACCTTACAGGCAATGAGCAGTTCTTC. The chain is built from TRBV5-6 and TRBJ2-1; weak D call: TRBD1 (6 bases). CDR1 and CDR2 from the germline V gene are SGHDT and YYEEEE. This CDR3 spans 15 amino acids. V lost 3 bases, J lost 6 bases, and 16 bases lay in between.

The chain recombines TRBV28 with TRBJ1-4; D remains unclear. The germline V gene encodes CDR1 MDHEN and CDR2 SYDVKM. The CDR3 sequence is 14 residues long. Trimming removed 10 bases from V and 2 bases from J, with 14 bases in between. The CDR3 is CATNLGITNEKLFF. CDR3 DNA: TGTGCCACAAACCTCGGGATCACTAATGAAAAACTGTTTTTT.

This clone has only one observation. The chain couples TRBV7-8 to TRBJ1-1, with D unresolved. This CDR3 comprises 12 residues. The V gene's germline CDR1 is SGHVS and CDR2 FQNEAQ. The V and J ends lost 3 bases and 5 bases respectively, with 7 bases between them. The CDR3 coding sequence is TGTGCCAGCAGCTTCGGGTGGACTGAAGCTTTCTTT. Its protein is CASSFGWTEAFF.

V and J are TRBV7-5 and TRBJ2-7; TRBD2, the D gene given by the table, was not confirmed from the DNA. TRBV7-5 is designated a pseudogene. The CDR3 has 16 residues. In nucleotides, the CDR3 is TGTGCCAGAAGCTTAGGTCAGCGGGAGGGCCATCGGTCCCAGTACTTC. It yields the protein CARSLGQREGHRSQYF.

This clone has just one count. This rearrangement joins TRBV18 to TRBJ2-7; D is undetermined. CDR1 and CDR2 (germline): KGHSH, LQKENI. The CDR3 runs to 13 residues. Deletions cut 3 bases from V and 1 base from J, with 7 bases between. CDR3 loop: CASSPAESYEQYF. Written as DNA, the CDR3 is TGTGCCAGCTCACCTGCAGAATCCTACGAGCAGTACTTC.

This chain uses TRBV7-8 with TRBJ2-7; a weak D match, TRBD1 (6 bases). The CDR3 spans 14 residues. Germline V gene data show CDR1 as SGHVS and CDR2 as FQNEAQ. The V end was cut by 2 bases, the J end by 5 bases, with 13 bases between. The CDR3 nucleotides are TGTGCCAGCAGCTTATTCCAGGGGTCTAACGAGCAGTACTTC. Translation: CASSLFQGSNEQYF. Full variable domain (missing parts from reference TRBV7-8 and TRBJ2-7): GAGVSQSPRYKVAKRGQDVALRCDPISGHVSLFWYQQALGQGPEFLTYFQNEAQLDKSGLPSDRFFAERPEGSVSTLKIQRTQQEDSAVYLCASSLFQGSNEQYFGPGTRLTVT.

This sequence joins TRBV11-3 and TRBJ1-2, with D possibly matching TRBD1 (6 bases). Trimming shortened V by 2 bases and J by 6 bases, and 22 bases separated the two germline ends. Germline V lookup: CDR1 SGHNT, CDR2 YENEEA. The CDR3 has 17 residues. The DNA of the CDR3 is TGTGCCAGCAGCTTAATAGGGACAACGGGGCCTCAAAATGGCTACACCTTC. Translated: CASSLIGTTGPQNGYTF.

This chain connects TRBV19 to TRBJ2-1; TRBD2 matches at 8 bases. The V and J ends lost 4 bases and 6 bases, in that order; junction bases with no gene match: 2. CDR3 size: 13 residues. Germline V lookup: CDR1 LNHDA, CDR2 SQIVND (reference sequence). Written as DNA, the CDR3 is TGTGCCAGTAGTACCGGGACTAGCAATGAGCAGTTCTTC. This codes for CASSTGTSNEQFF.

The gene calls are TRBV5-6 and TRBJ1-1; 12 bases match TRBD1. The CDR3 runs 17 residues. V was pared by 2 bases and J by 3 bases, with 8 bases of the junction left unmatched. CDR1 SGHDT and CDR2 YYEEEE come from the germline V gene. CDR3 nucleotides: TGTGCCAGCAGCTTTCGGAGGGGACAGGGGGCCCACACTGAAGCTTTCTTT. It translates to CASSFRRGQGAHTEAFF.

V and J are TRBV9 and TRBJ2-7; possibly TRBD2 for D (6 bases). The V end was cut by 3 bases, the J end by 0 bases, with 19 bases between. Germline V gene data show CDR1 as SGDLS and CDR2 as YYNGEE. The CDR3 contains 17 residues. This chain's CDR3 is CASSEGPIGGSSYEQYF. In DNA, the CDR3 is TGTGCCAGCAGCGAGGGCCCGATTGGGGGGAGCTCCTACGAGCAGTACTTC. The full variable domain, in which reference TRBV9 and TRBJ2-7 provide the parts outside the CDR3, is DSGVTQTPKHLITATGQRVTLRCSPRSGDLSVYWYQQSLDQGLQFLIQYYNGEERAKGNILERFSAQQFPDLHSELNLSSLELGDSALYFCASSEGPIGGSSYEQYFGPGTRLTVT.

The V gene is TRBV2, the J gene TRBJ2-2, with TRBD1 identical over 10 bases. J was trimmed by 7 bases and V by 7 bases; bases with no gene match: 18. The CDR3 is made up of 18 amino acids. CDR1 is SNHLY, CDR2 FYNNEI, per germline. The CDR3 loop reads CASTLTDRGLIFGGELFF. The CDR3 DNA follows: TGTGCCAGCACCCTGACCGACAGGGGGCTTATCTTTGGCGGGGAGCTGTTTTTT. The full variable domain, with the rest looked up from reference TRBV2 and TRBJ2-2, is EPEVTQTPSHQVTQMGQEVILRCVPISNHLYFYWYRQILGQKVEFLVSFYNNEISEKSEIFDDQFSVERPDGSNFTLKIRSTKLEDSAMYFCASTLTDRGLIFGGELFFGEGSRLTVL.

Details on this clone: One junction end disagrees with the germline gene, perhaps due to a read error. The chain uses TRBV28 and TRBJ2-7; 10 bases agree with TRBD1. The CDR3 totals 15 residues. Germline CDR1 MDHEN, CDR2 SYDVKM. CDR3 sequence (DNA): TGTGCCAGCAGCCGAGACCTTGACGTGTGGGACAGGGGCTTATTC. It encodes CASSRDLDVWDRGLF.

V usage is TRBV10-3 and J usage is TRBJ2-1, with 13 bases identical to TRBD2. The J segment lost 6 bases and the V segment lost 8 bases, leaving 10 bases of the junction unmatched. The CDR3 length is 16 residues. CDR1 ENHRY and CDR2 SYGVKD come from the germline V gene. DNA for the CDR3: TGTGCCATCGCGGGAACCGGGACTAGCGGGACCAATGAGCAGTTCTTC. It specifies CAIAGTGTSGTNEQFF.

This chain joins TRBV12-5 and TRBJ1-5, with a weak D call TRBD1 (5 bases). CDR1 and CDR2 (germline): LGHNT, FRNRAP. CDR3 length equals 19 residues. The ends were cut back, 0 bases at V and 1 base at J, with 19 bases in the middle. CDR3 nucleotides: TGTGCTAGTGGTTTGGTCCCGGATGGGGCCAGCGCCAGCAATCAGCCCCAGCATTTT. Residues: CASGLVPDGASASNQPQHF.

The chain is built from TRBV28 and TRBJ1-4; weak D call: TRBD1 (5 bases). Germline V CDR1 and CDR2: MDHEN, SYDVKM. CDR3 length: 16 amino acids. The germline V and J ends were trimmed by 6 bases and 8 bases, with 22 bases remaining between them. The CDR3 DNA sequence: TGTGCCAGCAGCTCGGACACGGGCAGGCTTTGGGAAAAACTGTTTTTT. The encoded protein is CASSSDTGRLWEKLFF. The complete variable domain, with remaining parts taken from reference TRBV28 and TRBJ1-4, reads DVKVTQSSRYLVKRTGEKVFLECVQDMDHENMFWYRQDPGLGLRLIYFSYDVKMKEKGDIPEGYSVSREKKERFSLILESASTNQTSMYLCASSSDTGRLWEKLFFGSGTQLSVL.

The V and J genes are TRBV7-2 and TRBJ2-7; D perhaps matches TRBD2 (6 bases). The CDR3 covers 15 residues. Trimming left V 4 bases short and J 0 bases short, with 13 bases between. CDR1 SGHTA and CDR2 FQGNSA come from the germline V gene. The CDR3: CASSSWVAVSYEQYF. DNA for the CDR3: TGTGCCAGCAGCTCGTGGGTAGCGGTCTCCTACGAGCAGTACTTC.

V and J are TRBV28 and TRBJ2-7, with 7 bases aligning to TRBD1. J was trimmed by 1 base and V by 5 bases; bases with no gene match: 8. Germline values: CDR1 MDHEN, CDR2 SYDVKM. The CDR3 extends over 15 amino acids. CDR3 protein: CASSLAGTVSYEQYF. CDR3 nucleotides: TGTGCCAGCAGTCTCGCCGGGACAGTGTCCTACGAGCAGTACTTC. Complete variable domain (other parts from reference TRBV28 and TRBJ2-7): DVKVTQSSRYLVKRTGEKVFLECVQDMDHENMFWYRQDPGLGLRLIYFSYDVKMKEKGDIPEGYSVSREKKERFSLILESASTNQTSMYLCASSLAGTVSYEQYFGPGTRLTVT.

The chain recombines TRBV4-3 with TRBJ1-1; TRBD1 matches 7 bases. V lost 0 bases to trimming and J lost 5 bases; unmatched junction nucleotides: 6. In germline, CDR1 is LGHNA, CDR2 YSLEER. The CDR3 has 15 amino acids. CDR3 in DNA: TGCGCCAGCAGCCAAGATGCCAGGGGGAAGACTGAAGCTTTCTTT. Amino acids: CASSQDARGKTEAFF.